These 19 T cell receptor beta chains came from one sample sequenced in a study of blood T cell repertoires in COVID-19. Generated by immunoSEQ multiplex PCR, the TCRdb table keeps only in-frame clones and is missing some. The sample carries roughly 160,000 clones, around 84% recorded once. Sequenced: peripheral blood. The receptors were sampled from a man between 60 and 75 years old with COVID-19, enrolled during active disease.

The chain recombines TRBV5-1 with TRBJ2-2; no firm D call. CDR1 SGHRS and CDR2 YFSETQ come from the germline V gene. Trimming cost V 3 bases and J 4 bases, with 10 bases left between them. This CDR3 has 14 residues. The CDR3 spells CASSSTSSTGELFF. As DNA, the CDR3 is TGCGCCAGCAGCTCGACATCATCCACCGGGGAGCTGTTTTTT.

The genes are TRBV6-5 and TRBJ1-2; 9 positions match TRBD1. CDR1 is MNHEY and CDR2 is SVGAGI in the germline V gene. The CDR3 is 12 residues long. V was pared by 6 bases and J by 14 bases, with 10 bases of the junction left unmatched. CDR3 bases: TGTGCCAGCAGGGGAGGACAGGGGACAGGAACCTTC. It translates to CASRGGQGTGTF.

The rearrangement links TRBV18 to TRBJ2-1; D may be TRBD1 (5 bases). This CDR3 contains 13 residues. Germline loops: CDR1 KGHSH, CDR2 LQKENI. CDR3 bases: TGTGGGACCCGACAGTATAAAGACAATGAGCAGTTCTTC. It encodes CGTRQYKDNEQFF.

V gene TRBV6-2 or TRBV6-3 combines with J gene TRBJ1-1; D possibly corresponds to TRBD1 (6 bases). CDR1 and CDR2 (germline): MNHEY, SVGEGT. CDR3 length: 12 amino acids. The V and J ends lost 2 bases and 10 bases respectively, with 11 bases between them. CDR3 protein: CASSYRRGGAFF. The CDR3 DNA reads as TGTGCCAGCAGTTACCGCAGGGGTGGAGCTTTCTTT.

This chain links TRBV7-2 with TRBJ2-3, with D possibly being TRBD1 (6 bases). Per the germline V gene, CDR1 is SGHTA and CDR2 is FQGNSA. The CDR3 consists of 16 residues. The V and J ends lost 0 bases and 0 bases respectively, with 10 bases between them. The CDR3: CASSLARTVSTDTQYF. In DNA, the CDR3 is TGTGCCAGCAGCTTAGCTCGGACAGTTAGCACAGATACGCAGTATTTT.

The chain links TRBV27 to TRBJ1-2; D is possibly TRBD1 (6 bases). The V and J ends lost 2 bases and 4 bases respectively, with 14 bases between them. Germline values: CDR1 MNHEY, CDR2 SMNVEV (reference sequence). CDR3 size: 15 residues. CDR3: CASSLSSGVLYGYTF. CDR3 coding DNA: TGTGCCAGCAGTTTAAGTTCAGGGGTCCTCTATGGCTACACCTTC.

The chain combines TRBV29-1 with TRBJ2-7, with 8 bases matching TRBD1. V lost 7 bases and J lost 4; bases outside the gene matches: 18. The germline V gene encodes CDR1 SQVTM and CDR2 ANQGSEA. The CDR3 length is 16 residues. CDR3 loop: CSARGGQGNRMYEQYF. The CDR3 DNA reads TGCAGCGCTCGCGGAGGACAGGGTAATCGCATGTACGAGCAGTACTTC.

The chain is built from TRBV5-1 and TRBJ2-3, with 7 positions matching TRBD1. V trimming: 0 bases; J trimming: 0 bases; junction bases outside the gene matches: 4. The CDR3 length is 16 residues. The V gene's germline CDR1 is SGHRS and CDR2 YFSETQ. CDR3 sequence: CASSLGRGWSTDTQYF. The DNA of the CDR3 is TGCGCCAGCAGCTTGGGCAGGGGGTGGAGCACAGATACGCAGTATTTT.

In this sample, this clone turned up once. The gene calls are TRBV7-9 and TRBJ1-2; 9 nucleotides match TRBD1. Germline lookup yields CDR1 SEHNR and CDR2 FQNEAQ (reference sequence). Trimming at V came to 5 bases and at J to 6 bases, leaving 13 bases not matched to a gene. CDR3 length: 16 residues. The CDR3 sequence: CASSPQNPDRGNGYTF. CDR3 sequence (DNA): TGTGCCAGCAGCCCACAGAACCCCGACAGGGGGAATGGCTACACCTTC. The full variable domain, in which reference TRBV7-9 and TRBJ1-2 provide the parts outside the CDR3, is DTGVSQNPRHKITKRGQNVTFRCDPISEHNRLYWYRQTLGQGPEFLTYFQNEAQLEKSRLLSDRFSAERPKGSFSTLEIQRTEQGDSAMYLCASSPQNPDRGNGYTFGSGTRLTVV.

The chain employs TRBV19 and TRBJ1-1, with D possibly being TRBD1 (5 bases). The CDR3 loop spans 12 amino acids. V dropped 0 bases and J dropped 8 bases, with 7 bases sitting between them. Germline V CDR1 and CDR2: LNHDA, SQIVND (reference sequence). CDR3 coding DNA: TGTGCCAGTAGTATAGAACGGGGGGAAGCTTTCTTT. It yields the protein CASSIERGEAFF.

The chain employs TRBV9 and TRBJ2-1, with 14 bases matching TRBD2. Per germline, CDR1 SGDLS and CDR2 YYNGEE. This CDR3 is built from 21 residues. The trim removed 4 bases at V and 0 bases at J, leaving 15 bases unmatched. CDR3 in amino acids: CASSSRREGTSGSRSYNEQFF. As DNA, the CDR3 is TGTGCCAGCAGCTCCCGGCGCGAGGGGACTAGCGGGAGTCGCTCCTACAATGAGCAGTTCTTC.

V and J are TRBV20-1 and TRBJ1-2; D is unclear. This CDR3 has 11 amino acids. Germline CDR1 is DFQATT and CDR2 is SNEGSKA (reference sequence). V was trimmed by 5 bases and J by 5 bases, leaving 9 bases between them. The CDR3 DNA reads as TGCAGTGCTGAACGGTCGTATGGCTACACCTTC. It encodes CSAERSYGYTF.

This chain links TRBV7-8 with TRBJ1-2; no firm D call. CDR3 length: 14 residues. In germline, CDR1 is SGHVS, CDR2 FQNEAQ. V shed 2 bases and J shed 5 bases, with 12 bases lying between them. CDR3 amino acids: CASSLLNGVYGYTF. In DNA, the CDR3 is TGTGCCAGCAGCTTACTGAACGGAGTATATGGCTACACCTTC.

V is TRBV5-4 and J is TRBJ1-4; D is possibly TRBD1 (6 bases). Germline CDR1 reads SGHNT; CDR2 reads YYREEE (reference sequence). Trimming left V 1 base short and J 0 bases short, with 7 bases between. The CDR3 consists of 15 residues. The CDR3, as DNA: TGTGCCAGCAGCTTGAGGGGGACAACTAATGAAAAACTGTTTTTT. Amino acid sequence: CASSLRGTTNEKLFF.

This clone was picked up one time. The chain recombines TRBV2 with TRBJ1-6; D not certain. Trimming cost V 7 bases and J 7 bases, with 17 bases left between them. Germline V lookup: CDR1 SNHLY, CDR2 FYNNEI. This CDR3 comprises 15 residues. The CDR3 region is CASTNDGVGNSPLHF. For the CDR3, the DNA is TGTGCCAGCACGAACGACGGGGTGGGGAATTCACCCCTCCACTTT.

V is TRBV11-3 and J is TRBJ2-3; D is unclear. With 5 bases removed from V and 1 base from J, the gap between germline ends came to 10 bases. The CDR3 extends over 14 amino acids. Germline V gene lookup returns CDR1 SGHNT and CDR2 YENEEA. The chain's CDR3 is CASSPTQGTDTQYF. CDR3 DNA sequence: TGTGCCAGCAGCCCTACTCAGGGCACAGATACGCAGTATTTT.

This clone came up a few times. The CDR3 DNA follows: TGTGCCAGCAGTTTATTGTCCAGGGGAACACAAGAGACCCAGTACTTC. Translated: CASSLLSRGTQETQYF. The chain couples TRBV27 to TRBJ2-5; possibly TRBD1 for D (6 bases). The CDR3 is 16 amino acids. Germline CDR1 and CDR2: MNHEY and SMNVEV (reference sequence). The V gene lost 1 base and the J gene lost 2 bases, with 14 bases spanning the gap.

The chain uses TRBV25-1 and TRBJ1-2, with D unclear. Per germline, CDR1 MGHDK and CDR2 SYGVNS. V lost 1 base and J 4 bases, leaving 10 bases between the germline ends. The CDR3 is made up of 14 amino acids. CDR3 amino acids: CASSESGTSYGYTF. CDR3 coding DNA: TGTGCCAGCAGTGAATCAGGCACGTCCTATGGCTACACCTTC.

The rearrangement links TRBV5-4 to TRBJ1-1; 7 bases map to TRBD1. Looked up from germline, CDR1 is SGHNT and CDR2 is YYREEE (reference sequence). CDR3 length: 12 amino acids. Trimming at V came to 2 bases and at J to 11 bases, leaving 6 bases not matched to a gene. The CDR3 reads CASSFRTGRAFF. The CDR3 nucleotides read TGTGCCAGCAGCTTCCGGACAGGACGGGCTTTCTTT.